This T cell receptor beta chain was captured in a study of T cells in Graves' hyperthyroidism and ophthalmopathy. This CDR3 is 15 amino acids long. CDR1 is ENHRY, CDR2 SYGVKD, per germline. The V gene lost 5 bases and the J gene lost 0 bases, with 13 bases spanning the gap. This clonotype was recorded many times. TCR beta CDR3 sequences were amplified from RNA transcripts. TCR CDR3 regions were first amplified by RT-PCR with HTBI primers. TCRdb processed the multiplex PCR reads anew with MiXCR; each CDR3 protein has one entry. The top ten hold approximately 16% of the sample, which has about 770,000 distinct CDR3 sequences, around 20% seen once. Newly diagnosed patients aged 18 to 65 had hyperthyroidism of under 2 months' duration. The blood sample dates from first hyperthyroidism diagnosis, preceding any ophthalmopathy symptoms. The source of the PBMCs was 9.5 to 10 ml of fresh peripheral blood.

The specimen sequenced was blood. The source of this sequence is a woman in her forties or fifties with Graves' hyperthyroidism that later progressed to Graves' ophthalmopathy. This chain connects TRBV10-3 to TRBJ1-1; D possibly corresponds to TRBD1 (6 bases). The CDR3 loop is CAISLQGNLNTEAFF. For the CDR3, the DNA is TGTGCCATCAGTTTACAGGGAAATTTGAACACTGAAGCTTTCTTT.